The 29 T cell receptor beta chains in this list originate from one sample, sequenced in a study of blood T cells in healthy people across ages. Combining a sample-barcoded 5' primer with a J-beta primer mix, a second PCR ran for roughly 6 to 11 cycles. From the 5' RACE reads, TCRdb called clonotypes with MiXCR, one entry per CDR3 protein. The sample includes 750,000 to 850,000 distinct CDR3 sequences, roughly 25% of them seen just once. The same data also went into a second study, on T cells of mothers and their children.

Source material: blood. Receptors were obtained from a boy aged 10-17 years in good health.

The DNA for the CDR3 is TGCAGCGCGGCCGGGACAGGGTCGGATGAAAAACTGTTTTTT. It translates to CSAAGTGSDEKLFF. The chain uses TRBV29-1 and TRBJ1-4, with 9 nucleotides matching TRBD1. The CDR3 extends over 14 amino acids. The junction had 9 bases not matched to a gene; V was cut back by 7 bases and J by 6 bases. The germline gives CDR1 SQVTM, CDR2 ANQGSEA.

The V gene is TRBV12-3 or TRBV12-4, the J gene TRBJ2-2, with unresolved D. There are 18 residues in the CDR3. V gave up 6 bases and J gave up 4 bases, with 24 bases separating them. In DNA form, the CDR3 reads TGTGCCAGCAGCCCGGTGCTGACCCCCAGGCGTGGCACCGGGGAGCTGTTTTTT. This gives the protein CASSPVLTPRRGTGELFF.

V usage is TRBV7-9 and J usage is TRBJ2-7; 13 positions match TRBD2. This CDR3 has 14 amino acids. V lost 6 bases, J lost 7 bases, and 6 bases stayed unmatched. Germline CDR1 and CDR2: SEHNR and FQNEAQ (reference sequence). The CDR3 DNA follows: TGTGCCAGCAGTTGGACTAGCGGGAGAATGGAGCAGTACTTC. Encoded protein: CASSWTSGRMEQYF.

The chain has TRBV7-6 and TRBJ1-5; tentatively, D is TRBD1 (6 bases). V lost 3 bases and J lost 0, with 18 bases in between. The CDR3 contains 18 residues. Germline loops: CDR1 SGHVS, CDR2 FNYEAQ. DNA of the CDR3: TGTGCCAGCAGCTTTGGGGGCAGGGAACTTCGTAGCAATCAGCCCCAGCATTTT. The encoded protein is CASSFGGRELRSNQPQHF.

CDR3 sequence reads: CSVGNLNYGYTF. The CDR3 DNA sequence: TGCAGCGTGGGCAATCTTAACTATGGCTACACCTTC. The chain has TRBV29-1 and TRBJ1-2, with D unresolved. Looked up from germline, CDR1 is SQVTM and CDR2 is ANQGSEA. Trimming took off 6 bases at V and 1 base at J, with 9 bases between the two ends. CDR3 size: 12 residues.

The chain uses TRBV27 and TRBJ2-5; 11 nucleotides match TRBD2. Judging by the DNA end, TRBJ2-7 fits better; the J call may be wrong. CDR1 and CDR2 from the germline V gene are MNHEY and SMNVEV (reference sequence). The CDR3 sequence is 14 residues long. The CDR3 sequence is CASSSGLAAYEQYF. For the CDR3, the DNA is TGTGCCAGCAGTTCGGGACTAGCGGCCTACGAGCAGTACTTC.

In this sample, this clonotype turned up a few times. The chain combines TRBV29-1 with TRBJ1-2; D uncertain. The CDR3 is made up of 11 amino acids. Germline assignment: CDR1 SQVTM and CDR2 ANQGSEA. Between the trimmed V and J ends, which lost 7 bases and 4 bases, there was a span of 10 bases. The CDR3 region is CSADDGYGYTF. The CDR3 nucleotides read TGCAGCGCTGACGACGGCTATGGCTACACCTTC.

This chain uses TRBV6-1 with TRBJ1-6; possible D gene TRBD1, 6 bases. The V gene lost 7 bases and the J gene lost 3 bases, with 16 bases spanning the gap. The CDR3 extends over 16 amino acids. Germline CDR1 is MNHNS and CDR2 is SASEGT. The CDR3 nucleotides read TGTGCCAGCAATACTATCAGGGGCAACTATAATTCACCCCTCCACTTT. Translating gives CASNTIRGNYNSPLHF.

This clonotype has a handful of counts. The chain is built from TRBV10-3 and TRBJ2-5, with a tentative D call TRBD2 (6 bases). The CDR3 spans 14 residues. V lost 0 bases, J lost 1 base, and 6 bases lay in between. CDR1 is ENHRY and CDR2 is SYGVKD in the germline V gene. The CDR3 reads CAISESGGQETQYF. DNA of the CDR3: TGTGCCATCAGTGAGTCGGGAGGCCAAGAGACCCAGTACTTC.

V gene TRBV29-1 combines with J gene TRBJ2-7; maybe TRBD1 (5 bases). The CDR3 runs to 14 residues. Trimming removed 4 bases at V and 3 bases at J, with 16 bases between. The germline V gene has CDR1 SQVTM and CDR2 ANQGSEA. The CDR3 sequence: CSVADTQSFYEQYF. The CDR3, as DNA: TGCAGCGTTGCGGACACCCAGTCTTTCTACGAGCAGTACTTC.

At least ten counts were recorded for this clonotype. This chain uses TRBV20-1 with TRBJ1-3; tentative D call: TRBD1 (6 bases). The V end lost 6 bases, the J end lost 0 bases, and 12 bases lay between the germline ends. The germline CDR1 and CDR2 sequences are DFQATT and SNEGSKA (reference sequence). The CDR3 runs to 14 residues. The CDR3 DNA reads TGCAGTGCCCTACAGGGTCGCTCTGGAAACACCATATATTTT. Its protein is CSALQGRSGNTIYF.

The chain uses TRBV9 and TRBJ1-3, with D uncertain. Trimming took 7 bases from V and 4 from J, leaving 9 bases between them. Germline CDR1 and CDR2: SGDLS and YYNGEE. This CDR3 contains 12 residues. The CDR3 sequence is CASGWIGNTIYF. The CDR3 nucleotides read TGTGCCAGCGGGTGGATCGGAAACACCATATATTTT.

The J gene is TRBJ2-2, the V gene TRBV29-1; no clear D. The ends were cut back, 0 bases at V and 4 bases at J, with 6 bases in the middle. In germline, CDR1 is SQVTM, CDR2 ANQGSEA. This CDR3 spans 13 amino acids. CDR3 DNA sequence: TGCAGCGTTGAAGATACCTCCACCGGGGAGCTGTTTTTT. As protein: CSVEDTSTGELFF.

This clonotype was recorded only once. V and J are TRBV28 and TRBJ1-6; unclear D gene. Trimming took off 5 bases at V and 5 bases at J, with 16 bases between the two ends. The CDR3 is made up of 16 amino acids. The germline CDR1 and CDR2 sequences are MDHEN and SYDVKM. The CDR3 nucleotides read TGTGCCAGCAGTGCCCAAGGTACAGTGGATAATTCACCCCTCCACTTT. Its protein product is CASSAQGTVDNSPLHF.

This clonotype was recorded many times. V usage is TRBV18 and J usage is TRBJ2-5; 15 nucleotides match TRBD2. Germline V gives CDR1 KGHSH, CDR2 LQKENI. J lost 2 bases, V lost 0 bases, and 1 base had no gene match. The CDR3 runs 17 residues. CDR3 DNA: TGTGCCAGCTCACCACCTGGACTAGCGGGGGGGCAAGAGACCCAGTACTTC. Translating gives CASSPPGLAGGQETQYF.

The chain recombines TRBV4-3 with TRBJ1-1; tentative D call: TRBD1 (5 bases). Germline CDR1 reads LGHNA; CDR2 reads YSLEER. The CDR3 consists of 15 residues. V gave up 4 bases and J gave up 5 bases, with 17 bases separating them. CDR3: CASSLIYDSRTEAFF. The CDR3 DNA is TGCGCCAGCAGCCTAATTTACGACAGTAGGACTGAAGCTTTCTTT.

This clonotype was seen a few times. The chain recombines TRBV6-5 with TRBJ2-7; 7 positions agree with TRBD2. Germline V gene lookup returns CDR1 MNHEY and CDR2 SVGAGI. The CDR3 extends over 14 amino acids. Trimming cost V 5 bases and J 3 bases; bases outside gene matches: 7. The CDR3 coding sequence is TGTGCCAGCAGTCTTAACGGACTAGTCTACGAGCAGTACTTC. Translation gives CASSLNGLVYEQYF.

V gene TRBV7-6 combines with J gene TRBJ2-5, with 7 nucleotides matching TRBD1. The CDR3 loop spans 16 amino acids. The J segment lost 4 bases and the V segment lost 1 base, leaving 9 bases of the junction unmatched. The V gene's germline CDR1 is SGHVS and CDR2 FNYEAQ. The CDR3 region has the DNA TGTGCCAGCAGCTTAGTTACAGAGGCAGGGGGAGAGACCCAGTACTTC. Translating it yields CASSLVTEAGGETQYF.

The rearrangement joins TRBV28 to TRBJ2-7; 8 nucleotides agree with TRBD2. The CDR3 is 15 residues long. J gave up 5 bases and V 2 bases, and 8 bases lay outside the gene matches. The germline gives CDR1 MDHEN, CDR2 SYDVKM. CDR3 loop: CASSLIRGGRDEQYF. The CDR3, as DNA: TGTGCCAGCAGTTTAATCCGGGGGGGGCGGGACGAGCAGTACTTC.

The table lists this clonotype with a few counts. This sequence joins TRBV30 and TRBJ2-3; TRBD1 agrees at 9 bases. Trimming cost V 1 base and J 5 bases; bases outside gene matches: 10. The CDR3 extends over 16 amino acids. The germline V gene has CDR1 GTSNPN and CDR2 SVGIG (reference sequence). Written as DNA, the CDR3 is TGTGCCTGGAGTGAACTAAACACAGGGGGCCGAGATACGCAGTATTTT. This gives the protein CAWSELNTGGRDTQYF.

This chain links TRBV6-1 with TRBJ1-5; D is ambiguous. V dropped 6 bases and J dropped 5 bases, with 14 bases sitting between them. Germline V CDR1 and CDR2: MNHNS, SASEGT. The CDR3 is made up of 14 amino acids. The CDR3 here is CASSLLGVDQPQHF. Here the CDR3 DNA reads TGTGCCAGCAGCCTCCTGGGTGTGGATCAGCCCCAGCATTTT.

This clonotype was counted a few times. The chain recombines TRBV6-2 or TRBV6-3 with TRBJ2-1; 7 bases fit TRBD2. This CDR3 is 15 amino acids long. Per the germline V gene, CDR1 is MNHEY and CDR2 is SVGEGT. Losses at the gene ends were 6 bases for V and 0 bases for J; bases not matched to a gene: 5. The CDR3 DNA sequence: TGTGCCAGCAGCGAAGGCGGGAGCTCCTACAATGAGCAGTTCTTC. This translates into CASSEGGSSYNEQFF.

The CDR3 DNA reads as TGTGCCAGCAGCTTAGGGTCCGGGACAGCTAACACTGAAGCTTTCTTT. It encodes CASSLGSGTANTEAFF. The chain couples TRBV7-9 to TRBJ1-1; 7 bases map to TRBD1. The CDR3 runs to 16 residues. Trimming took 1 base from V and 2 from J; bases not matched to a gene: 7. Germline CDR1 reads SEHNR; CDR2 reads FQNEAQ (reference sequence).

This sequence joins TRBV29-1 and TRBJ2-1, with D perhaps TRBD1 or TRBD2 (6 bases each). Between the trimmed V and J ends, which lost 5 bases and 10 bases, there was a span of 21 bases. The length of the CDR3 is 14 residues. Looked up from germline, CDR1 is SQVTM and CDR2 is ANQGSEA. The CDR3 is CSVRLDAKGGEQFF. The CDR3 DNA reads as TGCAGCGTTCGACTAGACGCCAAAGGGGGGGAGCAGTTCTTC.

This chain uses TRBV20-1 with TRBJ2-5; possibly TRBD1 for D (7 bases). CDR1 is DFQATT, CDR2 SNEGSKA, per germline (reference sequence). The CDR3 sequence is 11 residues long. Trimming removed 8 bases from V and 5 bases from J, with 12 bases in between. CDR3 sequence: CSPRGVETQYF. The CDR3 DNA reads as TGCAGTCCCAGGGGGGTCGAGACCCAGTACTTC.

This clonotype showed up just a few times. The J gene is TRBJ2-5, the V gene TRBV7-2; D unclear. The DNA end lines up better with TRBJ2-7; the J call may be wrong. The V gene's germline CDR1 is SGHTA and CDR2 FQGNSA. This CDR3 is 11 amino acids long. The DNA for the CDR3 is TGTGCCAGCAGCCATCTCTACGAGCAGTACTTC. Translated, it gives CASSHLYEQYF.

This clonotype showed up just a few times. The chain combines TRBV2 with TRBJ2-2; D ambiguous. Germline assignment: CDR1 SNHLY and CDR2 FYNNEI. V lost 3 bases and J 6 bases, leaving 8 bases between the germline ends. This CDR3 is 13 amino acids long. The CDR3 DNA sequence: TGTGCCAGCAGTGACCAGTCACCCGGGGAGCTGTTTTTT. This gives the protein CASSDQSPGELFF.

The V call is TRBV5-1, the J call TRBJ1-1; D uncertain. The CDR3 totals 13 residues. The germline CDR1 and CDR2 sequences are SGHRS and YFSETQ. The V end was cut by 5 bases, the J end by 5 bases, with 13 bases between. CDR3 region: CASRLGEETEAFF. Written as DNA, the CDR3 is TGCGCCAGCAGACTAGGAGAGGAGACTGAAGCTTTCTTT.

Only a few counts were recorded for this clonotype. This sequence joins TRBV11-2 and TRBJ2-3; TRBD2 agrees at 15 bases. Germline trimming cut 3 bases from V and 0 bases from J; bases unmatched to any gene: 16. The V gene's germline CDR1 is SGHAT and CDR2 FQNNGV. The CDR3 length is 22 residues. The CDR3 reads CASSLPRPSGTSGGTSTDTQYF. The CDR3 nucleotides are TGTGCCAGCAGCTTGCCCCGACCCTCCGGGACTAGCGGGGGGACTAGCACAGATACGCAGTATTTT.